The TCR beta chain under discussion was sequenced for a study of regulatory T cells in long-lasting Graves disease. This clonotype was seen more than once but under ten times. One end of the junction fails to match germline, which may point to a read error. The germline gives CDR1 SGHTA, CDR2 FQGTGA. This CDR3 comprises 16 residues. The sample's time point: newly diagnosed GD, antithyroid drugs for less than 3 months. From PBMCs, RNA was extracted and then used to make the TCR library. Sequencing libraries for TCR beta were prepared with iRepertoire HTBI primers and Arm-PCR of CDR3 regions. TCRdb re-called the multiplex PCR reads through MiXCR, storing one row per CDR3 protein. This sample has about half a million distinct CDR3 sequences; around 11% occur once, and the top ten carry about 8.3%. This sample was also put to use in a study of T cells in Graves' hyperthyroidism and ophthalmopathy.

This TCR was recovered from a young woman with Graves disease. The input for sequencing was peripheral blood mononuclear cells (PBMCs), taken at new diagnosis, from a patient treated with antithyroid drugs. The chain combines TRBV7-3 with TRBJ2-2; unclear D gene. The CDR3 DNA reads TGTGTCAGCAGTAAGTCGGAGCGCCCGCTCACCGGGGAGCTGTTTTTT. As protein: CVSSKSERPLTGELFF.